This TCR beta chain was documented in a study of a mutant IDH1 vaccine in newly diagnosed glioma. On the study more broadly: Most patients had received both radiotherapy and temozolomide, the prior options being radiotherapy, temozolomide, or both. Points from the study as a whole: Across multiple MHC alleles, 93.3% of patients had vaccine-induced responses. Any relationship between pseudoprogression and changes in top peripheral T cell clonotypes seemed absent.

V lost 8 bases and J lost 0; bases outside the gene matches: 4. Germline values: CDR1 LNHDA, CDR2 SQIVND (reference sequence). The CDR3 length is 14 residues. This table comes from immunoSEQ multiplex PCR, and its TCRdb copy is limited to in-frame clones, with some not included. Of more than 80,000 clones in the sample, 83% were seen once. About this clone: Its antigen remains unidentified.

Time point specified: baseline, week 1 (first vaccination visit). The sample's treatment: pre-vaccination baseline after standard-of-care therapy. New astrocytomas of WHO grade 3 or 4 that were IDH1-mutant and ATRX-lost were found in the donors. The genes are TRBV19 and TRBJ2-1, with 7 bases identical to TRBD1. This TCR was sampled from a woman aged 50 to 60 with glioma. Here the sequenced sample was PBMCs, taken from a glioma patient treated with radiotherapy, temozolomide or both. This chain's CDR3 is CASGDSSSYNEQFF. Here the CDR3 DNA reads TGTGCCAGTGGGGACAGTTCCTCCTACAATGAGCAGTTCTTC. Drawing the rest from reference TRBV19 and TRBJ2-1, the complete variable domain is DGGITQSPKYLFRKEGQNVTLSCEQNLNHDAMYWYRQDPGQGLRLIYYSQIVNDFQKGDIAEGYSVSREKKESFPLTVTSAQKNPTAFYLCASGDSSSYNEQFFGPGTRLTVL.